This entry concerns a single TCR beta chain. The PCR contained 60 Vbeta and 13 Jbeta primers. TCRdb's copy holds only in-frame clones and misses some; the assay was immunoSEQ multiplex PCR. The table has about 110,000 clones, 71% seen once. This entry is derived from a study of cytomegalovirus exposure and HLA in healthy donors. Germline CDR1 and CDR2: MDHEN and SYDVKM. CDR3 length: 13 amino acids. Trimming cost V 9 bases and J 1 base, with 10 bases left between them. V and J are TRBV28 and TRBJ2-1; D gene uncertain. The TCR sequence derives from a female donor in good health and CMV-seronegative. Sequenced material: PBMCs. The CDR3 coding sequence is TGTGCCAGTAACCCGGGTTCCTACAATGAGCAGTTCTTC. Its protein product is CASNPGSYNEQFF.